The source of this T cell receptor beta chain is a study of blood T cell repertoires in COVID-19. Whole-study context: COVID-19 samples from acute and convalescent phases originated in the United States, Italy and Spain.

In the authors' methods: Reference gene primer amplification yielded estimated nucleated cell counts. Method: immunoSEQ multiplex PCR; TCRdb's copy keeps in-frame clones and lacks some. The V and J calls and the clone size are those of that table, but D and trimming were determined from the DNA. The repertoire holds approximately 110,000 clones, with 85% to 90% as singletons. CDR3 size: 13 residues. J was trimmed by 4 bases and V by 4 bases; bases with no gene match: 3. In germline, CDR1 is SGHVS, CDR2 FQNEAQ. This rearrangement joins TRBV7-8 to TRBJ2-7; 8 bases fit TRBD1. Sequenced material: peripheral blood. This sequence originates from a human donor in a cohort sampled during active COVID-19. In DNA, the CDR3 is TGTGCCAGCAGCTGGGGACAGGAATACGAGCAGTACTTC. As protein: CASSWGQEYEQYF.